This T cell receptor beta chain was sequenced in a study of blood T cell repertoires in COVID-19. At the level of the study: COVID-19 samples from acute and convalescent phases originated in the United States, Italy and Spain.

Sequencing used immunoSEQ multiplex PCR; TCRdb keeps in-frame clones, though not all of them. The profile shows 150,000 to 200,000 clones, roughly 85% of them singletons. V was clipped by 6 bases and J by 5 bases, with 11 bases between them. This CDR3 is 13 amino acids long. The chain couples TRBV12-3 or TRBV12-4 to TRBJ2-1; D gene ambiguous. Material: peripheral blood. The sequence was collected from a human donor with acute or convalescent COVID-19. The donor label of this sample is uncertain. The CDR3 spells CASRGSGNNEQFF. CDR3 nucleotides: TGTGCCAGCAGGGGTTCAGGAAACAATGAGCAGTTCTTC.